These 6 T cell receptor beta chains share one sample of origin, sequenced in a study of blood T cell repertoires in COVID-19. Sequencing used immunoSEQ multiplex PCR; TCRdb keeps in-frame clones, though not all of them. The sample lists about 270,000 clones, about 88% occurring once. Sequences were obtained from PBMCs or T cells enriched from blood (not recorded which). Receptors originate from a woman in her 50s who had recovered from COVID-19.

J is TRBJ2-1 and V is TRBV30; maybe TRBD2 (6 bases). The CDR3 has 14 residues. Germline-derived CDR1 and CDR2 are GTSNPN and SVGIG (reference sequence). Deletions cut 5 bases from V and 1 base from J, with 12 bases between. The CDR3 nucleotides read TGTGCCTGGGGGGTGGGAGGATCCTACAATGAGCAGTTCTTC. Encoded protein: CAWGVGGSYNEQFF.

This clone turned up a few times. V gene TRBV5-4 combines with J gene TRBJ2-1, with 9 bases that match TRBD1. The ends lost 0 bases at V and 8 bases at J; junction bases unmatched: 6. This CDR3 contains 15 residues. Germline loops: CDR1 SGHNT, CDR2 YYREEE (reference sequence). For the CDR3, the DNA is TGTGCCAGCAGCTTGGCCGGGACAGGGTTCCATGAGCAGTTCTTC. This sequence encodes CASSLAGTGFHEQFF.

The chain's CDR3 is CASSPRTSTADTQYF. CDR3 nucleotides: TGTGCCAGCTCACCACGGACATCTACTGCGGATACGCAGTATTTT. This chain joins TRBV18 and TRBJ2-3; D is possibly TRBD1 (5 bases). Per germline, CDR1 KGHSH and CDR2 LQKENI. Trimming pared 1 base from V and 6 bases from J, leaving 14 bases between. This CDR3 spans 15 amino acids. The full variable domain, rest sourced from reference TRBV18 and TRBJ2-3, is NAGVMQNPRHLVRRRGQEARLRCSPMKGHSHVYWYRQLPEEGLKFMVYLQKENIIDESGMPKERFSAEFPKEGPSILRIQQVVRGDSAAYFCASSPRTSTADTQYFGPGTRLTVL.

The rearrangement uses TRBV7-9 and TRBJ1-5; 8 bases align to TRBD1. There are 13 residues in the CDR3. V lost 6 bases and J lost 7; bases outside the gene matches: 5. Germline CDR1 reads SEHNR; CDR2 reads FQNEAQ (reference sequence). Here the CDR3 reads CASSFDRGQPQHF. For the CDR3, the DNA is TGTGCCAGCAGTTTCGACAGGGGCCAGCCCCAGCATTTT.

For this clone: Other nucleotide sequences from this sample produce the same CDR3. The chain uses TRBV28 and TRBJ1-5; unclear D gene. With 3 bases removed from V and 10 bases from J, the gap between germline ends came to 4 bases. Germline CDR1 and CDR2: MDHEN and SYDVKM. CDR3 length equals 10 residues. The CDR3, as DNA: TGTGCCAGCAGTTTTGGCCCCCAGCATTTT. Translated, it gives CASSFGPQHF.

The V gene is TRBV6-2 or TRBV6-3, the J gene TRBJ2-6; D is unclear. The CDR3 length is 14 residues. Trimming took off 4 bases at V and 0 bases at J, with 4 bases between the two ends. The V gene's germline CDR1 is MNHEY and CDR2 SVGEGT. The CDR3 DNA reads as TGTGCCAGCAGTTCCATCTCTGGGGCCAACGTCCTGACTTTC. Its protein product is CASSSISGANVLTF.